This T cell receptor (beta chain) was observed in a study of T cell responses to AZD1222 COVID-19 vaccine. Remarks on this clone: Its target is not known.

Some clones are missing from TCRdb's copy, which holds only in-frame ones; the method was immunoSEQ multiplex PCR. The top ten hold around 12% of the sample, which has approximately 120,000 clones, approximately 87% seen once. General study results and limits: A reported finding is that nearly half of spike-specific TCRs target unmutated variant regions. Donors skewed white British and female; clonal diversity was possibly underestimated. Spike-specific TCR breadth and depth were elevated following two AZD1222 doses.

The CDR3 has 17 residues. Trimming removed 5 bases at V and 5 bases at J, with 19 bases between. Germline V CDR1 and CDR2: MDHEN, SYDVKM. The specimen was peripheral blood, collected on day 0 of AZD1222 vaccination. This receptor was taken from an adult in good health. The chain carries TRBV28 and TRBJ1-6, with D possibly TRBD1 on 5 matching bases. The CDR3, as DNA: TGTGCCAGCAGTCGACGGGCGGGGGGTGCGAATAATTCACCCCTCCACTTT. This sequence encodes CASSRRAGGANNSPLHF.